The clone carrying this TCR beta chain was picked up a small number of times. Its antigen is not known. The source of the sample is a study of CD8+ T cells in alopecia areata. Study-level background: Patients remained on tofacitinib for 6 to 18 months and then went 6 months without it. Percent affected scalp area, the SALT score, rated treated patients' severity.

Extraction of RNA preceded its reverse transcription into cDNA, which served as the sequencing template. Only in-frame clones appear in the TCRdb table, and some are missing; sequencing was by immunoSEQ multiplex PCR. The sample has approximately 210,000 clones; 50% to 60% are singletons. The CDR3 totals 15 residues. J gave up 2 bases and V 0 bases, and 5 bases lay outside the gene matches. CDR1 SGHRS and CDR2 YFSETQ come from the germline V gene. Findings and limits, study-wide: A large proportion of expanded lesional clones were detected persisting in scalp and blood during tofacitinib.

Treatment reported: oral pan-JAK inhibitor, 5-10 mg twice daily. The TCR was taken from a human donor with alopecia areata. V usage is TRBV5-1 and J usage is TRBJ2-7; 7 nucleotides line up with TRBD2. Source: CD4+ T cells sorted from blood, taken at week 4, from a patient treated with tofacitinib. The CDR3 sequence: CASSLDFREAYEQYF. Written as DNA, the CDR3 is TGCGCCAGCAGCTTGGATTTCCGGGAGGCCTACGAGCAGTACTTC.